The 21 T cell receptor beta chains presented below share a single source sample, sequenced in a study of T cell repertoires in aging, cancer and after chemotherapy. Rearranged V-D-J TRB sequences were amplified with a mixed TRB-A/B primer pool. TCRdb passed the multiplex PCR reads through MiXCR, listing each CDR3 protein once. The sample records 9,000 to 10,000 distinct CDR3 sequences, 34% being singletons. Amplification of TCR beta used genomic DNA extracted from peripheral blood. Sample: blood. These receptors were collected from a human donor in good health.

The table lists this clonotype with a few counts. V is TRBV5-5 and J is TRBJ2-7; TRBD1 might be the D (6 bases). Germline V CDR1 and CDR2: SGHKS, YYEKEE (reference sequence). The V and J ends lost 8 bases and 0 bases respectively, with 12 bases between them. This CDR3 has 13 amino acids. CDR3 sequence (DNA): TGTGCCAGTACAGGGCCAAACTCCTACGAGCAGTACTTC. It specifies CASTGPNSYEQYF.

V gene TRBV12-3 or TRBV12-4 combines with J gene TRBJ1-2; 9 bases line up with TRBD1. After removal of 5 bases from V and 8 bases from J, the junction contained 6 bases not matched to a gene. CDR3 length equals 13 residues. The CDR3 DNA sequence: TGTGCCAGCAGTCACAGGGGGCAGGGGGGCTACACCTTC. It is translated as CASSHRGQGGYTF.

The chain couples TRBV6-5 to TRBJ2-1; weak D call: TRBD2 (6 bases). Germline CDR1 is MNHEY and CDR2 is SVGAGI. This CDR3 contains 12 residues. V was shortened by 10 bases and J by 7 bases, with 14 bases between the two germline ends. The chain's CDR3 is CATRRGLNEQFF. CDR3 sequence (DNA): TGTGCCACCCGACGGGGGTTAAATGAGCAGTTCTTC.

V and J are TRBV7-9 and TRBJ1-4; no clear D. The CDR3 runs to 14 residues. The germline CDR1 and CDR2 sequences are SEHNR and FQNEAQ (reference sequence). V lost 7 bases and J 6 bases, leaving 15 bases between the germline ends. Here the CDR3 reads CASTPPTNHEKLFF. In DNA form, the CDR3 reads TGTGCCAGCACCCCCCCGACTAACCATGAAAAACTGTTTTTT. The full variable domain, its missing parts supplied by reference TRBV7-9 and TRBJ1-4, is DTGVSQNPRHKITKRGQNVTFRCDPISEHNRLYWYRQTLGQGPEFLTYFQNEAQLEKSRLLSDRFSAERPKGSFSTLEIQRTEQGDSAMYLCASTPPTNHEKLFFGSGTQLSVL.

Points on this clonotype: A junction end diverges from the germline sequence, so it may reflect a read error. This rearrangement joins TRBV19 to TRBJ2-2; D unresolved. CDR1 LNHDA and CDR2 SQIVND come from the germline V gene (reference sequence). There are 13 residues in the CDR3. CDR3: CASSSQNIGELFF. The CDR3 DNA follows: TGTGCCAGTAGTTCTCAGAACATCGGGGAGCTGTTTTTT.

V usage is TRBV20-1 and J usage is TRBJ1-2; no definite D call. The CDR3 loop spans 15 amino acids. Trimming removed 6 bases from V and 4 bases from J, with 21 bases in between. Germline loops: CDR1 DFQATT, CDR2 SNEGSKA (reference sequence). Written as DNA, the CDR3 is TGCAGTGCCATCCAAGTCGGGGATAGAATCTATGGCTACACCTTC. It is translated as CSAIQVGDRIYGYTF.

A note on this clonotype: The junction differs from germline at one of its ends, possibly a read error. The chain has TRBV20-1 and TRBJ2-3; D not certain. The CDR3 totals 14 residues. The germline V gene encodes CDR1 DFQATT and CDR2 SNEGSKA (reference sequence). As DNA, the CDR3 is TGCAGTGCTGGAGATCTCCGGGGCACAGATACGCAGTATTTT. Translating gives CSAGDLRGTDTQYF.

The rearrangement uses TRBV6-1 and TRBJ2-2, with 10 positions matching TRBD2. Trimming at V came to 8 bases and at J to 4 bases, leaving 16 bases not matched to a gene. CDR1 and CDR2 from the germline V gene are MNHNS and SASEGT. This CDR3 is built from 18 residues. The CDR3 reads CASYRRSLAGETTGELFF. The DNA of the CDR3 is TGTGCCAGCTATAGGCGTAGTCTAGCGGGGGAGACCACCGGGGAGCTGTTTTTT.

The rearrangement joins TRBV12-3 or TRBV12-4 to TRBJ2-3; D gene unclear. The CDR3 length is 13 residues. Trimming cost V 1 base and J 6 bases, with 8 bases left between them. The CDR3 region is CASSLGRLDTQYF. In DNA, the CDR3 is TGTGCCAGCAGTTTAGGCCGTTTGGATACGCAGTATTTT.

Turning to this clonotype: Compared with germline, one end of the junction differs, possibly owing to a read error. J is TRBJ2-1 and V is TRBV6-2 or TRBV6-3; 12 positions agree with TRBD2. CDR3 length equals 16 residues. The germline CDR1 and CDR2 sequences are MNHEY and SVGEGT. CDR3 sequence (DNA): TGTGCCAGTAGTTGGGCTAGCGGGGGGGTTCACAATGAGCAGTTCTTC. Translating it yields CASSWASGGVHNEQFF.

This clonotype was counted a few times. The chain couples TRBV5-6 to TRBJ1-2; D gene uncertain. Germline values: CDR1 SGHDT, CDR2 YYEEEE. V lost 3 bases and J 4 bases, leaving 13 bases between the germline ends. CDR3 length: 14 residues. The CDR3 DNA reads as TGTGCCAGCAGCTCGGACGTTCAGATCTATGGCTACACCTTC. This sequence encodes CASSSDVQIYGYTF.

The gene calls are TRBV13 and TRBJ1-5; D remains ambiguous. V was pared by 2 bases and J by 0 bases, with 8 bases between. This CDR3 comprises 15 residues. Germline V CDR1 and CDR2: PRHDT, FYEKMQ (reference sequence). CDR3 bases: TGTGCCAGCAGCTTATCGACGGGTAGCAATCAGCCCCAGCATTTT. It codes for CASSLSTGSNQPQHF.

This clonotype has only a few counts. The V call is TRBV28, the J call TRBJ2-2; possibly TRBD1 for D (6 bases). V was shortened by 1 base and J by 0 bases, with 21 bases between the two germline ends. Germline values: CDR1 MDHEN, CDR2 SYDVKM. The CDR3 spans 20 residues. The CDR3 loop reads CASSLSWGTWAGANTGELFF. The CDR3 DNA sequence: TGTGCCAGCAGTTTATCGTGGGGAACGTGGGCAGGGGCGAACACCGGGGAGCTGTTTTTT. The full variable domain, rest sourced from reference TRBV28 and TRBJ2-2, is DVKVTQSSRYLVKRTGEKVFLECVQDMDHENMFWYRQDPGLGLRLIYFSYDVKMKEKGDIPEGYSVSREKKERFSLILESASTNQTSMYLCASSLSWGTWAGANTGELFFGEGSRLTVL.

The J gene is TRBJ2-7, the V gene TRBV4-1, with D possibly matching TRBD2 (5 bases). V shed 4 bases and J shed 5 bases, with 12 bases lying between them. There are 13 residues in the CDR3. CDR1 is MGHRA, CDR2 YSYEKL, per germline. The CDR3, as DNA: TGCGCCAGCAGCCTGACTACTACCCACGAGCAGTACTTC. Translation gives CASSLTTTHEQYF.

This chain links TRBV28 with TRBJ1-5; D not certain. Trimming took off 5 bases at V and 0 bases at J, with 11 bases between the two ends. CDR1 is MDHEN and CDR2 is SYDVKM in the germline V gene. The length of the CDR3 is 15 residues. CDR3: CASSANGYSNQPQHF. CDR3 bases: TGTGCCAGCAGTGCCAACGGGTATAGCAATCAGCCCCAGCATTTT.

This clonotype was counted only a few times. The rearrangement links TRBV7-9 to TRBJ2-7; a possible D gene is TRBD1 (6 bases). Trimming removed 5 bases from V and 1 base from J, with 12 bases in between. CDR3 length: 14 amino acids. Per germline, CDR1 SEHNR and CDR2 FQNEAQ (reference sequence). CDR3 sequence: CASSPHTGSYEQYF. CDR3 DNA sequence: TGTGCCAGCAGCCCTCATACAGGGTCCTACGAGCAGTACTTC.

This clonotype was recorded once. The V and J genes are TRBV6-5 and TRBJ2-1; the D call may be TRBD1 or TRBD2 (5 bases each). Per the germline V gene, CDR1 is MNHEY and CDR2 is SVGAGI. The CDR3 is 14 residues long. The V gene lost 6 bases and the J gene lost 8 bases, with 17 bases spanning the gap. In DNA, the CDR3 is TGTGCCAGCAGCGGTAGTGGGGGTGGCGATGAGCAGTTCTTC. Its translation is CASSGSGGGDEQFF.

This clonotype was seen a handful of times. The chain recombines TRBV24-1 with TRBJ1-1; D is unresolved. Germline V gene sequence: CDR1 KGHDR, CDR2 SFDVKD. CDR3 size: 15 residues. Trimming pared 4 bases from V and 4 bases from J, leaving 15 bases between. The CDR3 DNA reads TGTGCCACCAGTGACCCCAAGGGCGGGAGCACTGAAGCTTTCTTT. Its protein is CATSDPKGGSTEAFF.

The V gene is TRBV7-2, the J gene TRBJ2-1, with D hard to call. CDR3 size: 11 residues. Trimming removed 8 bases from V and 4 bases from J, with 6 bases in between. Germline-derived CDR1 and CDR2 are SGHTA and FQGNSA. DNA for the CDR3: TGTGCCAGCCGCGGATACAATGAGCAGTTCTTC. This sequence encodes CASRGYNEQFF.

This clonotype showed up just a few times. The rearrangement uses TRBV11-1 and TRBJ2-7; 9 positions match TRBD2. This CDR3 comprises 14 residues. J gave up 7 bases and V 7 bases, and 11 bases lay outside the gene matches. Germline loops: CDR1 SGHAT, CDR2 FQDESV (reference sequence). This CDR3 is CASNSVAGDREQYV. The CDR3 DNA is TGTGCCAGCAACTCGGTAGCGGGGGACCGGGAGCAGTACGTC.

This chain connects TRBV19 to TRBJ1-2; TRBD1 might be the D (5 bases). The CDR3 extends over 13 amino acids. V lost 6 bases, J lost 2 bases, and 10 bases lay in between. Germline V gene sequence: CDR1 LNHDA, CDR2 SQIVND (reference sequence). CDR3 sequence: CASRSRTNYGYTF. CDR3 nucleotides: TGTGCCAGTAGAAGTCGGACAAACTATGGCTACACCTTC.